This T cell receptor (beta chain) came from a study of T-cell reconstitution after alpha-beta-depleted transplantation in children. This CDR3 comprises 17 residues. Between the trimmed V and J ends, which lost 5 bases and 3 bases, there was a span of 20 bases. This clonotype was recorded many times. Unique molecular identifiers were incorporated when the TCRbeta library was constructed. TCRdb used MiXCR to reprocess the PCR reads, holding one entry per CDR3 protein. The sample includes 190,000 or so distinct CDR3 sequences, approximately 6.6% seen only once; the top ten take approximately 3%. The J gene is TRBJ1-5, the V gene TRBV12-3 or TRBV12-4; D ambiguous. Specimen: PBMCs from the stem cell graft donor, collected from the stem cell graft. This TCR derives from a human donor who donated a stem cell graft to a child with Wiskott-Aldrich syndrome. For the CDR3, the DNA is TGTGCCAGCAGTCCTCGGCCGCCCGGTATGTTCAATCAGCCCCAGCATTTT. Translating it yields CASSPRPPGMFNQPQHF.